This TCR beta chain came from a study of T cell changes during pregnancy in multiple sclerosis. Libraries were prepared by immunoSEQ multiplex PCR; TCRdb keeps only in-frame clonotypes and omits some of them. The data hold some 80,000 clones, with 90% to 95% observed a single time. This specimen consisted of CD4+ T cells from peripheral blood mononuclear cells, obtained after pregnancy. The receptor's source is a female donor with multiple sclerosis, enrolled in a pregnancy study.

CDR3 nucleotides: TGTGCCAGTAGGATCCCAGGGTTGGTATATGGCTACACCTTC. Translated: CASRIPGLVYGYTF. The rearrangement joins TRBV19 to TRBJ1-2; perhaps TRBD1 as D (5 bases). CDR1 is LNHDA and CDR2 is SQIVND in the germline V gene (reference sequence). The CDR3 consists of 14 residues. The V and J ends lost 6 bases and 5 bases respectively, with 16 bases between them. The variable domain in full, with the rest retrieved from reference TRBV19 and TRBJ1-2, is DGGITQSPKYLFRKEGQNVTLSCEQNLNHDAMYWYRQDPGQGLRLIYYSQIVNDFQKGDIAEGYSVSREKKESFPLTVTSAQKNPTAFYLCASRIPGLVYGYTFGSGTRLTVV.